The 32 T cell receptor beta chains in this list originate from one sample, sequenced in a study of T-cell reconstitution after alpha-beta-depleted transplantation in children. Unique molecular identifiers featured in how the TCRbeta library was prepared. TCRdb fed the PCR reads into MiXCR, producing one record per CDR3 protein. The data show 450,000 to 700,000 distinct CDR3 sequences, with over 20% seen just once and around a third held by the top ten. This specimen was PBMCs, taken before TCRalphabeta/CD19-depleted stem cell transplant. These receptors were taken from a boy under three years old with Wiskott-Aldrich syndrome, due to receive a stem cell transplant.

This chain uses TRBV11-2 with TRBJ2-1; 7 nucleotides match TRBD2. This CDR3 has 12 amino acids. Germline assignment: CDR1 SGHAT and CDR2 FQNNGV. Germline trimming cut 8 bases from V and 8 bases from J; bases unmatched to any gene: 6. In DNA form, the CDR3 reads TGTGCCAGCCGGCGGGAGTGGGATGAGCAGTTCTTC. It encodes CASRREWDEQFF.

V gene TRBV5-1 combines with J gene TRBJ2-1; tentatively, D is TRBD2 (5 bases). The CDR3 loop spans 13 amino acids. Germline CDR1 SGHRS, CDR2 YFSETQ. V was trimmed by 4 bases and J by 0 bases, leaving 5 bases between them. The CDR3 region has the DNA TGCGCCAGCAGCGAGGGCTCCTACAATGAGCAGTTCTTC. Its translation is CASSEGSYNEQFF.

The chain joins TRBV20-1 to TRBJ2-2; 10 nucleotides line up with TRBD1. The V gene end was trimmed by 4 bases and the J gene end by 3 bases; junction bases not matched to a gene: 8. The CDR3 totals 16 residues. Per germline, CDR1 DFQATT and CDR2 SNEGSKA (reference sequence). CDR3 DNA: TGCAGTGCTAAACGGGCTGGGACAGGGGACACCGGGGAGCTGTTTTTT. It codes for CSAKRAGTGDTGELFF.

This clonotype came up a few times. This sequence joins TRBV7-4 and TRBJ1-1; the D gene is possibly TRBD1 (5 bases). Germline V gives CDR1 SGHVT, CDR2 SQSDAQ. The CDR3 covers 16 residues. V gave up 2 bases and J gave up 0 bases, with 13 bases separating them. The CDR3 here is CASSLSPGTVNTEAFF. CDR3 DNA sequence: TGTGCCAGCAGCTTATCTCCCGGGACGGTGAACACTGAAGCTTTCTTT.

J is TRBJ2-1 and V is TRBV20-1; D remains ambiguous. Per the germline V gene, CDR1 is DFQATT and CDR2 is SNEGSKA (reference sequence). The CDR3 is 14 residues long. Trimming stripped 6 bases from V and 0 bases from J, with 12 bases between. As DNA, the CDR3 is TGCAGTGCCGGCGAGAGCGTCTCCTACAATGAGCAGTTCTTC. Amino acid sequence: CSAGESVSYNEQFF.

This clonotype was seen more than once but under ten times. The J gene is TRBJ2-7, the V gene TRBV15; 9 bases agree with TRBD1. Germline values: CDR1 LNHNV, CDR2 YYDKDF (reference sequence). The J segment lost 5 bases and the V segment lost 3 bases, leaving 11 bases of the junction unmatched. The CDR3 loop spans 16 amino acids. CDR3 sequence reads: CATSSARDRVRHEQYF. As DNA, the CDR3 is TGTGCCACCAGCAGCGCGAGGGACAGGGTAAGACACGAGCAGTACTTC.

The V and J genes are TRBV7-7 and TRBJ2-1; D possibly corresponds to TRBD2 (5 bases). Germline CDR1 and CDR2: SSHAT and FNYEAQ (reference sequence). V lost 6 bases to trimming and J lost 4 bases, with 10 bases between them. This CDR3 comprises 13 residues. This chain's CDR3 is CASSQDFYNEQFF. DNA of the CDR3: TGTGCCAGCAGTCAGGACTTTTACAATGAGCAGTTCTTC. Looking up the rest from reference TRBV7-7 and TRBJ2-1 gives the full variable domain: GAGVSQSPRYKVTKRGQDVTLRCDPISSHATLYWYQQALGQGPEFLTYFNYEAQPDKSGLPSDRFSAERPEGSISTLTIQRTEQRDSAMYRCASSQDFYNEQFFGPGTRLTVL.

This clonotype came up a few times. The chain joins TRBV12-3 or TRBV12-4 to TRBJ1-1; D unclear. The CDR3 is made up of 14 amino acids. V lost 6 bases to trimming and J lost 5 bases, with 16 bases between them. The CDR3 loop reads CASSLLETGTEAFF. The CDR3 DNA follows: TGTGCCAGCAGCCTCCTTGAAACCGGAACTGAAGCTTTCTTT.

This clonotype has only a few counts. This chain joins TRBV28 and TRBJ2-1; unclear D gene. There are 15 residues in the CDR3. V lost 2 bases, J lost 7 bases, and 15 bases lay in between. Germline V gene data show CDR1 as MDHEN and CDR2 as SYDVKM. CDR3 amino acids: CASSLIPGKNNEQFF. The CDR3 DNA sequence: TGTGCCAGCAGTTTAATTCCCGGCAAGAATAATGAGCAGTTCTTC.

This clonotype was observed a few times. CDR3 bases: TGTGCCAGCAGCTCACCAAAACAAAGAACGATGAATGGCTACACCTTC. Amino acid sequence: CASSSPKQRTMNGYTF. The chain employs TRBV5-6 and TRBJ1-2; D ambiguous. CDR1 is SGHDT, CDR2 YYEEEE, per germline. With 3 bases removed from V and 6 bases from J, the gap between germline ends came to 21 bases. The CDR3 runs 16 residues.

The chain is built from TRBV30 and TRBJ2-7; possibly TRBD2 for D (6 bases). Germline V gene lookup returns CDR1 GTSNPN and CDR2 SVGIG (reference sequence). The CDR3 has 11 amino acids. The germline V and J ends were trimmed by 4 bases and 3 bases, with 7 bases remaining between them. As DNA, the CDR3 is TGTGCCTGGACGGGGGACTACGAGCAGTACTTC. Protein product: CAWTGDYEQYF.

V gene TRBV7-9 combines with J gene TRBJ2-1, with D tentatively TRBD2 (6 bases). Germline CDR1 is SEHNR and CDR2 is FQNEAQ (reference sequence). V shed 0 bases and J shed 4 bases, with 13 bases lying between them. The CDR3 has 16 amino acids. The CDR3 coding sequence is TGTGCCAGCAGCTTAGCGCGGAGCGGGCAATACAATGAGCAGTTCTTC. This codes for CASSLARSGQYNEQFF.

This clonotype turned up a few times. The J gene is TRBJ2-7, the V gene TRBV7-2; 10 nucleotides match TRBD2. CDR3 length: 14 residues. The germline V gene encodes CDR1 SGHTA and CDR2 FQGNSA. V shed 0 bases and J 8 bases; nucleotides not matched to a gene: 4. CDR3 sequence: CASSLASGGYKQYF. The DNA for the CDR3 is TGTGCCAGCAGCTTAGCTAGCGGGGGGTATAAGCAGTACTTC. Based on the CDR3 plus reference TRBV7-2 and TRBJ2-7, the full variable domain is GAGVSQSPSNKVTEKGKDVELRCDPISGHTALYWYRQSLGQGLEFLIYFQGNSAPDKSGLPSDRFSAERTGGSVSTLTIQRTQQEDSAVYLCASSLASGGYKQYFGPGTRLTVT.

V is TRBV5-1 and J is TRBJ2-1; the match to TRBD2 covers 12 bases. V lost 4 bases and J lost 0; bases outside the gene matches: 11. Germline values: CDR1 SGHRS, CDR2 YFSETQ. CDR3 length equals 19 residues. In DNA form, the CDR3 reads TGCGCCAGCAGCGAACGACCGGGACTAGCGGGCAGCTCCTACAATGAGCAGTTCTTC. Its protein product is CASSERPGLAGSSYNEQFF. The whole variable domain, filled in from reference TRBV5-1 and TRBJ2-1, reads KAGVTQTPRYLIKTRGQQVTLSCSPISGHRSVSWYQQTPGQGLQFLFEYFSETQRNKGNFPGRFSGRQFSNSRSEMNVSTLELGDSALYLCASSERPGLAGSSYNEQFFGPGTRLTVL.

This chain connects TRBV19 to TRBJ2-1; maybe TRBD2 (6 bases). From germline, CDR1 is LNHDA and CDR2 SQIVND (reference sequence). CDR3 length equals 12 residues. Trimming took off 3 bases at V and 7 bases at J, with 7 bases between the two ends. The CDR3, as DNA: TGTGCCAGTAGTATGCTAGCGAATGAGCAGTTCTTC. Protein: CASSMLANEQFF. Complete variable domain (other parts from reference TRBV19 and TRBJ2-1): DGGITQSPKYLFRKEGQNVTLSCEQNLNHDAMYWYRQDPGQGLRLIYYSQIVNDFQKGDIAEGYSVSREKKESFPLTVTSAQKNPTAFYLCASSMLANEQFFGPGTRLTVL.

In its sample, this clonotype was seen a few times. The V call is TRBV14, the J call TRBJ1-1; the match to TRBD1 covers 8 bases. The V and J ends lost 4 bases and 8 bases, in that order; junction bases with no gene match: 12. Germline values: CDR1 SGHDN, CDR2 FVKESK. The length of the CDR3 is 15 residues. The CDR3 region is CASSPRDRGRGEAFF. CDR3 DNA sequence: TGTGCCAGCAGCCCCCGAGACAGGGGCCGCGGGGAAGCTTTCTTT.

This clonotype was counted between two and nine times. CDR3 in amino acids: CSVVKARISGLNNEQFF. CDR3 bases: TGCAGCGTTGTAAAGGCGAGGATTAGCGGGTTGAACAATGAGCAGTTCTTC. The gene calls are TRBV29-1 and TRBJ2-1, with 7 bases fitting TRBD2. Germline trimming cut 4 bases from V and 5 bases from J; bases unmatched to any gene: 17. Germline V CDR1 and CDR2: SQVTM, ANQGSEA. The CDR3 runs 17 residues.

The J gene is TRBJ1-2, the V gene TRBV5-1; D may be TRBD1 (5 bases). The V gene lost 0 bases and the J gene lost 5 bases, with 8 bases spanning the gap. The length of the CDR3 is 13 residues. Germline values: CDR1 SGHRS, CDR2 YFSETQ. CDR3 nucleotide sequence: TGCGCCAGCAGCTTGGTTGGGACGTATGGCTACACCTTC. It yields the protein CASSLVGTYGYTF.

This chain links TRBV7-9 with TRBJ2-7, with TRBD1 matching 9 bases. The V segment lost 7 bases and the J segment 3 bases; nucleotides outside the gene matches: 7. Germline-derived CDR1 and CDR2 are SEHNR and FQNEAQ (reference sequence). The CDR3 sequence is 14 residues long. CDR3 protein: CASTARTGVYEQYV. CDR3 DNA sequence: TGTGCCAGCACCGCGAGGACAGGGGTCTACGAGCAGTACGTC.

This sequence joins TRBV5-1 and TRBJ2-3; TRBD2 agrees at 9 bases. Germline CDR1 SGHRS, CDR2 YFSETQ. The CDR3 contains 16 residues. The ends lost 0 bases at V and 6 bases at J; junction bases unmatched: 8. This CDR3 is CASSLAIAGASDTQYF. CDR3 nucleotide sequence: TGCGCCAGCAGCTTGGCCATAGCGGGAGCCTCCGATACGCAGTATTTT.

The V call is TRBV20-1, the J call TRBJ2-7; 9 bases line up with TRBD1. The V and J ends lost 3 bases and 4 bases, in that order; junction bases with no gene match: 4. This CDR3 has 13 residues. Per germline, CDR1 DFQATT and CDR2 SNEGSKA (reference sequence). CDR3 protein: CSASGTGIYEQYF. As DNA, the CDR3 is TGCAGTGCTAGTGGGACAGGGATATACGAGCAGTACTTC.

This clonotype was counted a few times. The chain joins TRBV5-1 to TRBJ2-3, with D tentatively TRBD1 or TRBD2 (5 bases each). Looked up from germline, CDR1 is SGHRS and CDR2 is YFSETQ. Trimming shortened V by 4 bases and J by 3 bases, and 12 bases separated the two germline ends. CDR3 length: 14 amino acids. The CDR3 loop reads CASSRDDLTDTQYF. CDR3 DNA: TGCGCCAGCAGCCGGGACGATCTGACAGATACGCAGTATTTT. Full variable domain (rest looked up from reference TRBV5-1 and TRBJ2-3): KAGVTQTPRYLIKTRGQQVTLSCSPISGHRSVSWYQQTPGQGLQFLFEYFSETQRNKGNFPGRFSGRQFSNSRSEMNVSTLELGDSALYLCASSRDDLTDTQYFGPGTRLTVL.

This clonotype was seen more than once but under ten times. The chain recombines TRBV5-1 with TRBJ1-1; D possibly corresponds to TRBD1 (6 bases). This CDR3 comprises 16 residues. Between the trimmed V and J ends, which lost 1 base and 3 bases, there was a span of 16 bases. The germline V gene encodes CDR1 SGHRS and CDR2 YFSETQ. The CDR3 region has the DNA TGCGCCAGCAGCTTGTACAGGGCCGCCAGGGACACTGAAGCTTTCTTT. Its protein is CASSLYRAARDTEAFF.

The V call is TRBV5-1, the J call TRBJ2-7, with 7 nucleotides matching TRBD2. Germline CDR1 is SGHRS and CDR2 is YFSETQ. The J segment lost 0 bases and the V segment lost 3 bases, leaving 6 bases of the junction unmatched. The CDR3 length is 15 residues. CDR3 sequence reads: CASSYLAALSYEQYF. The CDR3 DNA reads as TGCGCCAGCAGCTACCTAGCGGCACTCTCCTACGAGCAGTACTTC.

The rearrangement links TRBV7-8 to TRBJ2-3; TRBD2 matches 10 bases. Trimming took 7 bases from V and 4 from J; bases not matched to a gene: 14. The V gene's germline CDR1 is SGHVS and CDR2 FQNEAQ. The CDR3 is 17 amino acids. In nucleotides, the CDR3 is TGTGCCAGCACCAAGACTAGCGGGCTGGGGGGCGCAGATACGCAGTATTTT. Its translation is CASTKTSGLGGADTQYF.

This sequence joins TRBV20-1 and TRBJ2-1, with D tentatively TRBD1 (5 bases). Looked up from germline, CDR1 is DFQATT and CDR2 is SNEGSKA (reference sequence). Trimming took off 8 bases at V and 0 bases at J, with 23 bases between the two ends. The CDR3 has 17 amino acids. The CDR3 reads CSFRGPHRTSSYNEQFF. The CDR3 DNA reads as TGCAGTTTCCGAGGCCCTCACAGGACCAGCTCCTACAATGAGCAGTTCTTC.

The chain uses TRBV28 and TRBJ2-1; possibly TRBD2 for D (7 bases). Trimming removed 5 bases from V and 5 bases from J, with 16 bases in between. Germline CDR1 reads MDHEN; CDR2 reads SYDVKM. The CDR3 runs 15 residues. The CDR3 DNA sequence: TGTGCCAGCAGTGTGGGGGGGGCGCAGAACAATGAGCAGTTCTTC. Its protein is CASSVGGAQNNEQFF.

CDR3 in amino acids: CASSQEGQGTYEQYF. In DNA form, the CDR3 reads TGTGCCAGCAGCCAAGAGGGACAGGGAACCTACGAGCAGTACTTC. The V gene is TRBV3-1, the J gene TRBJ2-7; 9 bases map to TRBD1. The ends lost 0 bases at V and 2 bases at J; junction bases unmatched: 2. Germline assignment: CDR1 LGHDT and CDR2 YNNKEL (reference sequence). This CDR3 comprises 15 residues.

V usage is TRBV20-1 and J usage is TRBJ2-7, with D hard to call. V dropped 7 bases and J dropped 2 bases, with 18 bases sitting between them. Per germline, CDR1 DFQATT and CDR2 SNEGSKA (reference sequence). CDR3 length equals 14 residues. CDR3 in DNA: TGCAGTGTTAGTCTCGCGGCAGACGCCTACGAGCAGTACTTC. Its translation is CSVSLAADAYEQYF.

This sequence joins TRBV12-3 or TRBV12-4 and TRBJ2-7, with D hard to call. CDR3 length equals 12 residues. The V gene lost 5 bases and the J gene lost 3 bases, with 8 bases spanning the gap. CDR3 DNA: TGTGCCAGCAGTGGCTGGGGCTACGAGCAGTACTTC. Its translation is CASSGWGYEQYF.

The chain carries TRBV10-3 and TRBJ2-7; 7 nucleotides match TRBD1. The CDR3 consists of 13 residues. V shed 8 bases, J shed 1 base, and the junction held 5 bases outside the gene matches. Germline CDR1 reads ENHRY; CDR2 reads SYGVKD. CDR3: CAIQTGPSYEQYF. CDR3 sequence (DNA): TGTGCCATCCAGACAGGGCCTTCCTACGAGCAGTACTTC.

The CDR3 DNA reads as TGTGCCATCTTACCGGACAGCACCCTAAACACTGAAGCTTTCTTT. Its translation is CAILPDSTLNTEAFF. This chain uses TRBV28 with TRBJ1-1; D may be TRBD1 (6 bases). Per the germline V gene, CDR1 is MDHEN and CDR2 is SYDVKM. This CDR3 has 15 amino acids. V dropped 10 bases and J dropped 2 bases, with 20 bases sitting between them.